The clone carrying this T cell receptor beta chain was recorded many times. The antigen is undetermined. Time point noted: persistent/refractory GD, antithyroid drugs over 5 years with positive TRAb. RNA extracted from PBMCs served as the sequencing template. Construction of TCR beta libraries relied on iRepertoire HTBI primers and on Arm-PCR targeting CDR3 regions. A single record per CDR3 protein comes from TCRdb applying MiXCR to the multiplex PCR reads. The sample carries hundreds of thousands of distinct CDR3 sequences, roughly a fifth recorded once. The data were taken from a study of regulatory T cells in long-lasting Graves disease. The overall study: With positive TSH receptor antibodies and over 5 years of antithyroid drugs, Graves' disease was considered persistent. Notes on the study in general: Gene preferences differed: TRBV28, TRBJ1-2, TRBJ2-5 in persistent cases. Persistent Graves' patients showed a TCR diversity that was lower than that of newly diagnosed ones. In persistent patients, shared public clonotypes (more than 2,500) outnumbered those in new patients (approximately 970).

Germline assignment: CDR1 DFQATT and CDR2 SNEGSKA (reference sequence). The CDR3 consists of 14 residues. V lost 0 bases to trimming and J lost 3 bases, with 9 bases between them. The source is a female donor with Graves disease. Sequences were derived from peripheral blood mononuclear cells (PBMCs), sampled when the disease was refractory, from a patient treated with antithyroid drugs. The V call is TRBV20-1, the J call TRBJ1-5, with D tentatively TRBD1 (5 bases). CDR3 in DNA: TGCAGTGCTAGAGATGGGACGGTCAATCAGCCCCAGCATTTT. Its translation is CSARDGTVNQPQHF.